A selection of T cell receptor beta chains follows, all from one sample in a study of blood T cell repertoires in COVID-19. The repertoire was sequenced with immunoSEQ multiplex PCR; TCRdb's copy has only in-frame clones and lacks some. This sample carries fewer than 200,000 clones, over 70% of them seen once, and the ten largest clones take roughly 9.1%. Sequenced material: peripheral blood. Receptors were obtained from a woman over 75 with active or convalescent COVID-19. Both conserved end residues are part of each CDR3. A D gene is named only where the DNA matches it firmly. Only some rows state a clone size, as once, few, many or a class for expanded clones.

cdr3_aa cdr3_nt j_call v_call d_call clone_size
CASSLRGEGASEAFF TGTGCCAGCAGCTTAAGGGGAGAGGGGGCTTCTGAAGCTTTCTTT TRBJ1-1 TRBV7-9 TRBD1 -
CASSQGVQGEGEQFF TGCGCCAGCAGCCAAGGAGTGCAGGGGGAAGGTGAGCAGTTCTTC TRBJ2-1 TRBV4-3 TRBD1 -
CASSQESRGAVYF TGTGCCAGCAGCCAAGAGTCGCGGGGGGCCGTGTACTTC TRBJ2-5 TRBV3-1/TRBV3-2 TRBD2 -
CASSEPQGKEYF TGCGCCAGCAGTGAGCCCCAGGGTAAGGAGTACTTC TRBJ2-7 TRBV10-2 - -
CSVGGGGAGYSYNSPLHF TGCAGCGTTGGAGGAGGGGGGGCAGGGTACTCCTATAATTCACCCCTCCACTTT TRBJ1-6 TRBV29-1 - -
CASSPGTLNTEAFF TGTGCCAGCAGCCCCGGGACACTGAACACTGAAGCTTTCTTT TRBJ1-1 TRBV9 - -
CASSILLAGGPVGTQYF TGTGCCAGTAGTATCCTACTAGCGGGGGGGCCGGTAGGGACCCAGTACTTC TRBJ2-5 TRBV19 TRBD2 -
CASSMFGNTEAFF TGTGCCAGCAGTATGTTCGGGAACACTGAAGCTTTCTTT TRBJ1-1 TRBV12-3/TRBV12-4 - once
CASSQTGGFNVYGYTF TGCGCCAGCAGCCAGACGGGGGGTTTCAACGTCTATGGCTACACCTTC TRBJ1-2 TRBV4-1 - few
CASSQADRGQSGELFF TGCGCCAGCAGCCAAGCAGACAGGGGGCAAAGCGGGGAGCTGTTTTTT TRBJ2-2 TRBV4-3 TRBD1 -
CASSQELTGGTGELFF TGTGCCAGCAGCCAAGAATTGACAGGGGGCACCGGGGAGCTGTTTTTT TRBJ2-2 TRBV3-1/TRBV3-2 TRBD1 -
CASSQDFTGPNEKLFF TGCGCCAGCAGCCAAGATTTTACAGGGCCTAATGAAAAACTGTTTTTT TRBJ1-4 TRBV4-3 - -
CASSPGGSAYNEQFF TGTGCCAGCTCACCAGGAGGGAGTGCCTACAATGAGCAGTTCTTC TRBJ2-1 TRBV18 - once
CASGLSGRDQPQHF TGTGCTAGTGGTTTGAGCGGGCGGGACCAGCCCCAGCATTTT TRBJ1-5 TRBV12-5 - -
CATSAVTGELFF TGTGCCACCAGTGCCGTCACCGGGGAGCTGTTTTTT TRBJ2-2 TRBV24-1 - -
CASSLVSSGAKNIQYF TGTGCCAGCAGCTTGGTGTCGTCAGGGGCCAAAAACATTCAGTACTTC TRBJ2-4 TRBV5-4 - -
CASSPWAGNSDTQYF TGTGCCAGCTCACCATGGGCAGGGAATTCGGATACGCAGTATTTT TRBJ2-3 TRBV18 - -
CASSHPRGPSANYGYTF TGTGCCAGCAGTCATCCGCGAGGGCCCTCGGCTAACTATGGCTACACCTTC TRBJ1-2 TRBV6-2/TRBV6-3 - many
CASSQVCRNYGYTF TGTGCCAGCAGCCAAGTTTGCAGGAACTATGGCTACACCTTC TRBJ1-2 TRBV3-1/TRBV3-2 - -
CASTQGLNTEAFF TGTGCCAGCACCCAGGGCCTTAACACTGAAGCTTTCTTT TRBJ1-1 TRBV6-5 - -
CASSESRGRGGEQFF TGTGCCAGCAGTGAATCAAGGGGGCGCGGCGGTGAGCAGTTCTTC TRBJ2-1 TRBV25-1 TRBD1 -
CASSPGLATDTQYF TGTGCCAGCAGCCCCGGACTGGCCACAGATACGCAGTATTTT TRBJ2-3 TRBV5-5 - -
CASSQRPTGAPDTGELFF TGTGCCAGCAGCCAGCGCCCGACAGGGGCACCCGACACCGGGGAGCTGTTTTTT TRBJ2-2 TRBV7-6 TRBD1 once
CASSSPREGSRGYTF TGTGCCAGCAGTTCCCCACGGGAGGGCAGCCGTGGCTACACCTTC TRBJ1-2 TRBV6-5 - -
CASSFGSGGASTDTQYF TGTGCCAGCAGCTTTGGTAGCGGGGGTGCTAGCACAGATACGCAGTATTTT TRBJ2-3 TRBV7-2 TRBD2 -
CASSYSGISYNSPLHF TGTGCCAGCAGTTACTCCGGGATCTCCTATAATTCACCCCTCCACTTT TRBJ1-6 TRBV6-5 - -
CASSFRSGGGTDTQYF TGTGCCAGCAGTTTCCGGAGCGGGGGAGGCACAGATACGCAGTATTTT TRBJ2-3 TRBV6-2/TRBV6-3 TRBD2 -
CASSESNRGYEQYF TGTGCCAGCAGTGAATCTAACAGGGGTTACGAGCAGTACTTC TRBJ2-7 TRBV6-1 TRBD1 -
CASGLSPGEGMKAFF TGTGCTAGTGGTTTGAGTCCAGGGGAGGGCATGAAAGCTTTCTTT TRBJ1-1 TRBV12-5 - -
CASRTRPDMGSPLHF TGTGCCAGCAGGACTAGACCCGATATGGGTTCACCCCTCCACTTT TRBJ1-6 TRBV2 - -
CASSYSGSQPQHF TGTGCCAGCAGTTACTCGGGGAGTCAGCCCCAGCATTTT TRBJ1-5 TRBV6-5 - -
CASSDTGTGDEKLFF TGTGCCAGCAGCGATACCGGGACAGGGGATGAAAAACTGTTTTTT TRBJ1-4 TRBV5-6 TRBD1 -
CASSYGGSEQFF TGTGCCAGCAGCTATGGGGGGAGTGAGCAGTTCTTC TRBJ2-1 TRBV27 - -
CASSTRDYYNEQFF TGTGCCAGCAGCACCCGGGACTATTACAATGAGCAGTTCTTC TRBJ2-1 TRBV9 TRBD2 -
CASSPGQGRETQYF TGTGCCAGCAGCCCGGGACAGGGGAGGGAGACCCAGTACTTC TRBJ2-5 TRBV7-2 TRBD1 -
CAISERTGGKTDTQYF TGTGCCATCAGTGAGCGGACAGGGGGCAAAACAGATACGCAGTATTTT TRBJ2-3 TRBV10-3 TRBD1 -
CASSYQGQGQPQHF TGTGCCAGCAGTTACCAGGGTCAAGGGCAGCCCCAGCATTTT TRBJ1-5 TRBV6-5 - -
CASSLETVGDYGYTF TGCGCCAGCAGCTTGGAGACAGTGGGTGACTATGGCTACACCTTC TRBJ1-2 TRBV5-1 - -
CASRDKFSSYEQYF TGCGCCAGCCGGGACAAATTTAGCTCCTACGAGCAGTACTTC TRBJ2-7 TRBV5-1 - -
CASSQDFGGPNQPQHF TGTGCCAGCAGCCAAGATTTCGGCGGGCCAAATCAGCCCCAGCATTTT TRBJ1-5 TRBV4-2 - few
CASSQGAGGNFEKLFF TGTGCCAGCAGCCAAGGGGCGGGGGGCAATTTTGAAAAACTGTTTTTT TRBJ1-4 TRBV4-2 - -
CASSLPGVEQPQHF TGTGCCAGCAGCTTACCAGGGGTGGAGCAGCCCCAGCATTTT TRBJ1-5 TRBV7-8 - -
CASSLALGQASENYGYTF TGTGCCAGCAGCTTAGCCCTCGGACAGGCCTCTGAGAACTATGGCTACACCTTC TRBJ1-2 TRBV7-2 TRBD1 -
CASSSTARNTEAFF TGTGCCAGCAGCTCGACAGCGAGGAACACTGAAGCTTTCTTT TRBJ1-1 TRBV5-5 - few
CASRTGQGSYEQYF TGTGCCAGCAGGACGGGACAGGGCTCCTACGAGCAGTACTTC TRBJ2-7 TRBV6-5 TRBD1 -
CASSAPGQGASGTGELFF TGTGCCAGTAGTGCTCCGGGACAGGGGGCGTCGGGCACCGGGGAGCTGTTTTTT TRBJ2-2 TRBV19 TRBD1 -
CAISESETNYGYTF TGTGCCATCAGTGAGTCGGAGACTAACTATGGCTACACCTTC TRBJ1-2 TRBV10-3 - -
CASSDSGTGNTIYF TGCGCCAGCAGTGACTCCGGGACAGGAAACACCATATATTTT TRBJ1-3 TRBV10-1 - -
CASSLSQVTDTQYF TGTGCCAGCAGCTTATCACAAGTCACAGATACGCAGTATTTT TRBJ2-3 TRBV7-3 - -
CASSYSGGRRGYGYTF TGTGCCAGCAGTTACTCGGGGGGGCGGCGTGGCTATGGCTACACCTTC TRBJ1-2 TRBV6-5 - few
CAIRTPGQGADEQYF TGTGCCATCAGAACCCCGGGACAGGGGGCCGACGAGCAGTACTTC TRBJ2-7 TRBV10-3 TRBD1 -